These 12 T cell receptor beta chains share one sample of origin, sequenced in a study of beta chain features in type 1 diabetes. Since all of the isolated RNA was reverse transcribed, expressed TCRB transcripts were what got sequenced. Clones were sequenced by immunoSEQ multiplex PCR, and TCRdb holds only the in-frame ones, with some missing. The data hold 900,000 or so clones, with around a sixth observed a single time. Material: naive CD4+ T cells from blood. The receptors were sampled from a woman aged 18-29 years in good health.

The sample holds a few counts of this clone. The chain joins TRBV7-9 to TRBJ2-5; TRBD1 is a possible D gene (6 bases). Trimming took 0 bases from V and 2 from J, leaving 10 bases between them. CDR3 length: 15 residues. Per the germline V gene, CDR1 is SEHNR and CDR2 is FQNEAQ (reference sequence). The CDR3, as DNA: TGTGCCAGCAGCTTAGCGGGACACCCACAAGAGACCCAGTACTTC. Amino acids: CASSLAGHPQETQYF.

This clone came up a few times. V gene TRBV10-3 combines with J gene TRBJ1-4; D might be TRBD1 (5 bases). Between the trimmed V and J ends, which lost 3 bases and 3 bases, there was a span of 11 bases. This CDR3 spans 15 amino acids. The germline gives CDR1 ENHRY, CDR2 SYGVKD. CDR3 in DNA: TGTGCCATCAGTGACCCTGGGGGATCTAATGAAAAACTGTTTTTT. Protein: CAISDPGGSNEKLFF.

The gene calls are TRBV5-1 and TRBJ1-2; D is ambiguous. V lost 4 bases and J lost 7, with 20 bases in between. The CDR3 has 15 residues. Per germline, CDR1 SGHRS and CDR2 YFSETQ. The CDR3 sequence is CASSPFLRMAVGYTF. DNA for the CDR3: TGCGCCAGCAGCCCATTTCTCCGAATGGCAGTTGGCTACACCTTC.

The chain has TRBV29-1 and TRBJ2-1; no definite D call. The V end was cut by 6 bases, the J end by 6 bases, with 18 bases between. Per the germline V gene, CDR1 is SQVTM and CDR2 is ANQGSEA. There are 14 residues in the CDR3. This CDR3 is CSVARSLTSNEQFF. The CDR3 DNA reads TGCAGCGTCGCTAGGTCCCTTACATCCAATGAGCAGTTCTTC.

The chain joins TRBV7-2 to TRBJ2-2; unclear D gene. CDR3 length: 11 residues. The germline V and J ends were trimmed by 5 bases and 4 bases, with 2 bases remaining between them. Germline assignment: CDR1 SGHTA and CDR2 FQGNSA. The CDR3 DNA reads as TGTGCCAGCAGCGTCACCGGGGAGCTGTTTTTT. Its translation: CASSVTGELFF.

This chain connects TRBV7-2 to TRBJ2-5; D remains ambiguous. Germline-derived CDR1 and CDR2 are SGHTA and FQGNSA. Trimming pared 4 bases from V and 2 bases from J, leaving 8 bases between. The CDR3 has 13 residues. The CDR3 protein is CASSYSGQETQYF. DNA for the CDR3: TGTGCCAGCAGCTACTCAGGTCAAGAGACCCAGTACTTC.

The gene calls are TRBV7-6 and TRBJ2-7; 11 bases are shared with TRBD2. The germline CDR1 and CDR2 sequences are SGHVS and FNYEAQ. There are 16 residues in the CDR3. J lost 2 bases, V lost 4 bases, and 7 bases had no gene match. In DNA form, the CDR3 reads TGTGCCAGCAGCTCGTCTATAGCGGGAGGGCCCTACGAGCAGTACTTC. Translating it yields CASSSSIAGGPYEQYF.

This clone was seen a handful of times. The V gene is TRBV20-1, the J gene TRBJ2-3; D remains ambiguous. V was trimmed by 1 base and J by 6 bases, leaving 5 bases between them. The CDR3 has 11 amino acids. From germline, CDR1 is DFQATT and CDR2 SNEGSKA (reference sequence). The CDR3 region has the DNA TGCAGTGCTAGAGGAGTCGATACGCAGTATTTT. This codes for CSARGVDTQYF.

A remark on this clone: The sample carries other DNA sequences with the same CDR3. The V gene is TRBV29-1, the J gene TRBJ1-2; D is undetermined. The CDR3 runs to 11 residues. V gave up 5 bases and J gave up 1 base, with 5 bases separating them. CDR1 and CDR2 from the germline V gene are SQVTM and ANQGSEA. In DNA, the CDR3 is TGCAGCGTTACCAGTAACTATGGCTACACCTTC. Translation gives CSVTSNYGYTF.

The chain uses TRBV7-3 and TRBJ2-1; D possibly corresponds to TRBD2 (6 bases). V was pared by 3 bases and J by 9 bases, with 9 bases between. Looked up from germline, CDR1 is SGHTA and CDR2 is FQGTGA. This CDR3 has 12 amino acids. CDR3 DNA: TGTGCCAGCAGCTTTTACGGGGGTGAGCAGTTCTTC. Its translation is CASSFYGGEQFF.

This clone was seen more than once but under ten times. This chain links TRBV7-9 with TRBJ1-5, with 10 bases fitting TRBD1. V lost 3 bases, J lost 5 bases, and 1 base stayed unmatched. The CDR3 length is 14 residues. Germline V lookup: CDR1 SEHNR, CDR2 FQNEAQ (reference sequence). CDR3 sequence reads: CASSLGTGDQPQHF. As DNA, the CDR3 is TGTGCCAGCAGCTTGGGGACAGGGGATCAGCCCCAGCATTTT.

The count of this clone is one. The chain combines TRBV7-6 with TRBJ2-7; D unresolved. Germline CDR1 SGHVS, CDR2 FNYEAQ. The CDR3 is made up of 14 amino acids. Trimming cost V 1 base and J 5 bases, with 12 bases left between them. As DNA, the CDR3 is TGTGCCAGCAGCTTAGGACTCCCTGCCCACGAGCAGTACTTC. It is translated as CASSLGLPAHEQYF.